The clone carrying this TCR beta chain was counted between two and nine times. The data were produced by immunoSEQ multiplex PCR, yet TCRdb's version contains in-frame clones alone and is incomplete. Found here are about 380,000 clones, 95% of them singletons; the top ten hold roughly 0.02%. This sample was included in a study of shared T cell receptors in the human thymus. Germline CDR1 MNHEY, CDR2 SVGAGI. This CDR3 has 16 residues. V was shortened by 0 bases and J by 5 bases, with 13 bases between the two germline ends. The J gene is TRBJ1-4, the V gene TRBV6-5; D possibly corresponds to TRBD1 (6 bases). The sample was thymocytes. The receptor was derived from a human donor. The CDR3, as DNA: TGTGCCAGCAGTTACTCCGGTCAGGGGCTCAATGAAAAACTGTTTTTT. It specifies CASSYSGQGLNEKLFF.